These 2 T cell receptor beta chains originate from one sample sequenced in a study of blood T cell repertoires in COVID-19. Clones were read by immunoSEQ multiplex PCR, and TCRdb kept only the in-frame ones, dropping some. The sample holds 300,000 or so clones; 75% to 90% are singletons and the top ten take 3% to 4.5%. Sample: peripheral blood. The receptor set was obtained from a woman between 40 and 55 years old with acute or convalescent COVID-19.

This chain uses TRBV9 with TRBJ1-1; D is possibly TRBD1 (5 bases). The CDR3 totals 14 residues. Trimming took off 0 bases at V and 4 bases at J, with 10 bases between the two ends. The germline gives CDR1 SGDLS, CDR2 YYNGEE. CDR3 bases: TGTGCCAGCAGCGTAGGCCAGGGTGCCACTGAAGCTTTCTTT. Protein product: CASSVGQGATEAFF.

V and J are TRBV5-1 and TRBJ1-1; TRBD1 agrees at 7 bases. From germline, CDR1 is SGHRS and CDR2 YFSETQ. Unmatched junction bases numbered 9, after V lost 4 bases and J lost 3 bases. The CDR3 runs 15 residues. The CDR3 is CASSTLGQADTEAFF. The CDR3 nucleotides are TGCGCCAGCAGCACTCTTGGACAGGCGGACACTGAAGCTTTCTTT.